Listed here are 19 T cell receptor beta chains from one sample, sequenced in a study of blood T cell repertoires in COVID-19. Method: immunoSEQ multiplex PCR; TCRdb's copy keeps in-frame clones and lacks some. This sample has some 190,000 clones, with around four fifths found just once. The sequenced sample was peripheral blood. The source is a human donor in a cohort sampled during active COVID-19.

This clone was recorded only once. This chain links TRBV3-1 (or the pseudogene TRBV3-2) with TRBJ1-4, with TRBD1 identical over 8 bases. CDR1 is LGHDT, CDR2 YNNKEL, per germline (reference sequence). V lost 4 bases to trimming and J lost 3 bases; unmatched junction nucleotides: 7. The CDR3 consists of 16 residues. The CDR3 DNA sequence: TGTGCCAGCAGCCGGACAGGGAGGTCGGCTAATGAAAAACTGTTTTTT. This encodes CASSRTGRSANEKLFF.

The chain has TRBV24-1 and TRBJ1-2; TRBD1 is a possible D gene (5 bases). CDR1 is KGHDR, CDR2 SFDVKD, per germline. V dropped 3 bases and J dropped 8 bases, with 12 bases sitting between them. This CDR3 is built from 13 residues. The CDR3 here is CATSDPPGGGYTF. DNA of the CDR3: TGTGCCACCAGTGATCCACCGGGGGGAGGCTACACCTTC.

The genes are TRBV30 and TRBJ2-7; TRBD2 is a possible D gene (5 bases). Trimming removed 1 base at V and 2 bases at J, with 6 bases between. Germline V CDR1 and CDR2: GTSNPN, SVGIG (reference sequence). This CDR3 has 12 amino acids. The CDR3 DNA is TGTGCCTGGAGTGGAGGGACCTACGAGCAGTACGTC. Translated, it gives CAWSGGTYEQYV.

The gene calls are TRBV6-5 and TRBJ1-2, with D maybe TRBD1 (5 bases). Germline CDR1 and CDR2: MNHEY and SVGAGI. This CDR3 has 13 residues. V was clipped by 7 bases and J by 4 bases, with 13 bases between them. The CDR3 here is CASTEGTTYGYTF. The CDR3, as DNA: TGTGCCAGCACCGAGGGGACTACCTATGGCTACACCTTC.

This chain joins TRBV5-1 and TRBJ2-3; 7 bases are shared with TRBD2. Trimming removed 4 bases from V and 3 bases from J; junction bases left unmatched: 8. Germline-derived CDR1 and CDR2 are SGHRS and YFSETQ. The CDR3 sequence is 15 residues long. The DNA of the CDR3 is TGCGCCAGCAGCGTACGGGCAGCGGGAACAGATACGCAGTATTTT. Its protein is CASSVRAAGTDTQYF.

The rearrangement uses TRBV2 and TRBJ1-2; 8 positions match TRBD1. Germline values: CDR1 SNHLY, CDR2 FYNNEI. CDR3 length: 14 amino acids. V lost 7 bases, J lost 8 bases, and 12 bases stayed unmatched. The CDR3 DNA is TGTGCCAGCACTAACTTGGACAGGGCATACGGCTACACCTTC. This encodes CASTNLDRAYGYTF.

The CDR3 DNA is TGTGCCAGCAGTTCAGGGTTTCCCGGCGAGCAGTACTTC. Encoded protein: CASSSGFPGEQYF. The chain recombines TRBV12-3 or TRBV12-4 with TRBJ2-7; D perhaps matches TRBD1 (5 bases). Deletions cut 4 bases from V and 6 bases from J, with 13 bases between. The CDR3 is 13 amino acids.

The chain links TRBV4-1 to TRBJ2-7; D possibly corresponds to TRBD1 (6 bases). Germline loops: CDR1 MGHRA, CDR2 YSYEKL. The CDR3 consists of 16 residues. Trimming stripped 0 bases from V and 3 bases from J, with 15 bases between. CDR3 DNA: TGCGCCAGCAGCCAAGAATACGAACAGGGCGGCTACGAGCAGTACTTC. Its protein is CASSQEYEQGGYEQYF.

The chain joins TRBV7-9 to TRBJ2-3; D possibly corresponds to TRBD2 (5 bases). The CDR3 length is 13 residues. CDR1 SEHNR and CDR2 FQNEAQ come from the germline V gene (reference sequence). Trimming left V 3 bases short and J 4 bases short, with 8 bases between. The CDR3: CASSLEVSDTQYF. CDR3 in DNA: TGTGCCAGCAGCTTGGAGGTCTCAGATACGCAGTATTTT.

This chain connects TRBV19 to TRBJ1-5, with D possibly matching TRBD1 (6 bases). The V end lost 5 bases, the J end lost 4 bases, and 12 bases lay between the germline ends. The CDR3 has 14 residues. In germline, CDR1 is LNHDA, CDR2 SQIVND (reference sequence). CDR3 amino acids: CASSLRDRNQPQHF. CDR3 coding DNA: TGTGCCAGTAGTCTCCGAGACAGGAATCAGCCCCAGCATTTT.

The chain recombines TRBV28 with TRBJ2-2; D call uncertain. The CDR3 is made up of 15 amino acids. Trimming shortened V by 6 bases and J by 0 bases, and 11 bases separated the two germline ends. Per the germline V gene, CDR1 is MDHEN and CDR2 is SYDVKM. The CDR3 region has the DNA TGTGCCAGCAGATCCCCCCGAGCGAACACCGGGGAGCTGTTTTTT. It translates to CASRSPRANTGELFF. Full variable domain (rest looked up from reference TRBV28 and TRBJ2-2): DVKVTQSSRYLVKRTGEKVFLECVQDMDHENMFWYRQDPGLGLRLIYFSYDVKMKEKGDIPEGYSVSREKKERFSLILESASTNQTSMYLCASRSPRANTGELFFGEGSRLTVL.

This clone has a single count. The CDR3 here is CASSHTSGGATDTQYF. In nucleotides, the CDR3 is TGTGCCAGCAGCCACACTAGCGGGGGGGCCACAGATACGCAGTATTTT. This rearrangement joins TRBV7-3 to TRBJ2-3; 13 positions agree with TRBD2. The ends lost 5 bases at V and 2 bases at J; junction bases unmatched: 4. This CDR3 has 16 amino acids. CDR1 is SGHTA, CDR2 FQGTGA, per germline.

V is TRBV7-9 and J is TRBJ2-5, with a possible D match to TRBD2 (6 bases). The CDR3 is made up of 14 amino acids. Trimming shortened V by 0 bases and J by 5 bases, and 10 bases separated the two germline ends. Germline lookup yields CDR1 SEHNR and CDR2 FQNEAQ (reference sequence). The CDR3 bases are TGTGCCAGCAGCTTAGCGCGGGGATTGGAGACCCAGTACTTC. This translates into CASSLARGLETQYF.

Worth noting for this clone: Being one base from a much bigger clone, this may be a read error. V is TRBV6-5 and J is TRBJ2-1; 7 bases are a match to TRBD1. The CDR3 is made up of 13 amino acids. Trimming at V came to 6 bases and at J to 5 bases, leaving 4 bases not matched to a gene. Germline assignment: CDR1 MNHEY and CDR2 SVGAGI. The CDR3 nucleotides are TGTGCCAGCAGCCGGGACAGAAACAATGAGCAGTTCTTC. Translation gives CASSRDRNNEQFF.

The chain joins TRBV5-1 to TRBJ2-2; 13 positions match TRBD2. The CDR3 extends over 15 amino acids. Germline V CDR1 and CDR2: SGHRS, YFSETQ. Trimming took 4 bases from V and 7 from J; bases not matched to a gene: 4. The CDR3 nucleotides read TGCGCCAGCAGCACCGGGACTAGCGGGGACGGGGAGCTGTTTTTT. Protein sequence: CASSTGTSGDGELFF.

In the case of this clone: The identical CDR3 is also encoded by other nucleotide sequences in the sample. The chain employs TRBV24-1 and TRBJ1-1; a possible D gene is TRBD1 (6 bases). The CDR3 runs 13 residues. The ends were cut back, 7 bases at V and 0 bases at J, with 8 bases in the middle. Germline CDR1 reads KGHDR; CDR2 reads SFDVKD. The DNA of the CDR3 is TGTGCCACCAGGGGGGCCATGAACACTGAAGCTTTCTTT. Translation: CATRGAMNTEAFF.

This chain uses TRBV7-2 with TRBJ2-5, with 7 bases lining up with TRBD2. V dropped 2 bases and J dropped 4; count of bases not matched to a gene: 4. The CDR3 length is 14 residues. Germline assignment: CDR1 SGHTA and CDR2 FQGNSA. The CDR3: CASSLTREGETQYF. Here the CDR3 DNA reads TGTGCCAGCAGCTTAACTAGGGAGGGAGAGACCCAGTACTTC.

The V call is TRBV6-5, the J call TRBJ1-6, with D maybe TRBD1 (6 bases). CDR3 length equals 14 residues. The germline V gene encodes CDR1 MNHEY and CDR2 SVGAGI. V gave up 6 bases and J gave up 7 bases, with 13 bases separating them. In nucleotides, the CDR3 is TGTGCCAGCAGACGGGGGGGGCCGAATTCACCCCTCCACTTT. Encoded protein: CASRRGGPNSPLHF.

The V and J genes are TRBV18 and TRBJ1-2; TRBD1 aligns across 7 bases. The CDR3 contains 16 residues. V lost 3 bases to trimming and J lost 4 bases; unmatched junction nucleotides: 11. Germline assignment: CDR1 KGHSH and CDR2 LQKENI. Here the CDR3 reads CASSPRQGTEGYGYTF. The CDR3 DNA reads as TGTGCCAGCTCACCCCGACAGGGAACGGAGGGCTATGGCTACACCTTC.